The present T cell receptor beta chain was sequenced within a study of PD-1 blockade in classical Hodgkin lymphoma. Study background: The study gave patients nivolumab 3 mg/kg intravenously every 2 weeks.

Sequenced by immunoSEQ multiplex PCR; TCRdb stores in-frame clones only, minus some. The data contain some 20,000 clones, more than 75% of them singletons. On this clone: What it binds is not known.

Regarding the study as a whole: Causes of the repertoire differences remain undefined, possibly disease activity or prior therapy. Significant TCR diversity gains by C4D1 occurred in CD4+ but not CD8+ cells.

The CDR3 sequence is 14 residues long. The V end was cut by 8 bases, the J end by 6 bases, with 19 bases between. Germline V gene lookup returns CDR1 SNHLY and CDR2 FYNNEI. Time point reported: cycle 4 day 1 (C4D1), after less than 7 weeks of nivolumab. All patients experienced relapse after autologous stem cell transplantation, and brentuximab vedotin exposure was variable. Patients showed best responses of complete response, partial response or progressive disease. The specimen comprised peripheral blood mononuclear cells (PBMCs), sampled before the fourth cycle of nivolumab. The origin of this receptor is a human donor with classical Hodgkin lymphoma. The chain joins TRBV2 to TRBJ1-2; D may be TRBD1 (5 bases). In nucleotides, the CDR3 is TGTGCCAGCGCCACCCGGGCAGGGAGGGATGGCTACACCTTC. Protein product: CASATRAGRDGYTF.